This T cell receptor (beta chain) appears in the sequencing data of a study of shared clonotypes between healthy human individuals. Study-wide findings and caveats: The study generally estimated greater richness for naive than memory subsets.

As processed by the authors: There were no quality scores in the junction-only immunoSEQ sequences, so filtering differed. Clones were read by immunoSEQ multiplex PCR, and TCRdb kept only the in-frame ones, dropping some. V, J and clone size were drawn from that table, and D and trimming were deduced from the DNA. The sample yields about 2.2 million clones, about 94% seen once. Germline V gene lookup returns CDR1 SGHTS and CDR2 YDEGEE. This CDR3 comprises 20 residues. V was clipped by 1 base and J by 0 bases; unmatched bases: 15. It was CD45RO-negative cells, positively selected for CCR7, that made up naive CD8 cells, with terminally differentiated effector memory CD45RA+ cells excluded. Regarding this clone: Its specificity is unknown.

This receptor was identified in a man younger than 35 in good health. Some clones in this sample may be carry-over from other donors' samples. What was sequenced was naive CD8+ T cells from PBMCs. The rearrangement uses TRBV5-8 and TRBJ2-7; 11 bases are a match to TRBD2. This CDR3 is CASSLIPGLAALTSSYEQYF. CDR3 DNA sequence: TGTGCCAGCAGCTTGATACCGGGACTAGCGGCACTTACGAGCTCCTACGAGCAGTACTTC.